The sequence of this TCR beta chain was determined in a study of PD-L1 blockade in urothelial cancer. As for the study in general: Blood analysis was done at 3 weeks (second dose) and 6 weeks after treatment began.

Documented time point: peripheral blood 6 weeks after treatment start. Patients suffered from locally advanced or metastatic urothelial carcinoma. Pretreatment and on-treatment blood mononuclear cell samples were taken, totaling between 1 and 8 time points per patient. Only in-frame clones appear in the TCRdb table, and some are missing; sequencing was by immunoSEQ multiplex PCR. The data contain 83,000 or so clones, approximately 87% of them singletons. This CDR3 is 14 amino acids long. V trimming: 4 bases; J trimming: 7 bases; junction bases outside the gene matches: 10. Germline V lookup: CDR1 SGDLS, CDR2 YYNGEE.

This TCR was recovered from a man aged 70 or older with urothelial cancer. Sequenced material: PBMCs, taken around atezolizumab (anti-PD-L1) treatment. The chain joins TRBV9 to TRBJ1-1, with 7 bases lining up with TRBD1. The CDR3 bases are TGTGCCAGCAGCCCAATCGGGACAGCCGGTGAAGCTTTCTTT. Protein sequence: CASSPIGTAGEAFF.